This is a list of T cell receptor beta chains from one sample in a study of control samples from healthy donors and cancer patients. Data came from immunoSEQ multiplex PCR; TCRdb stores just in-frame clones and leaves some out. The sample includes roughly 90,000 clones, about 88% of them seen just once. The material sequenced was PBMCs. Receptors were obtained from a woman between 50 and 59 years old with colorectal cancer. CDR3s include the opening cysteine and the closing phenylalanine or tryptophan. A D gene is named only where the DNA matches it firmly. Size is omitted from some rows. Given values are once, few, many or a class for expanded clones.

clone_size	v_call	d_call	j_call	cdr3_aa	cdr3_nt
once	TRBV3-1/TRBV3-2	-	TRBJ1-4	CASSQGGGYGEKLFF	TGTGCCAGCAGCCAAGGGGGGGGCTATGGTGAAAAACTGTTTTTT
-	TRBV18	-	TRBJ1-1	CASSPTQGENTEAFF	TGTGCCAGCTCACCCACACAGGGAGAGAACACTGAAGCTTTCTTT
-	TRBV14	-	TRBJ1-2	CASSPTGFGYTF	TGTGCCAGCAGCCCGACAGGATTTGGCTACACCTTC
-	TRBV4-1	TRBD2	TRBJ2-1	CASSRASGGSYNEQFF	TGCGCCAGCAGTAGGGCTAGCGGGGGGTCCTACAATGAGCAGTTCTTC
-	TRBV5-1	TRBD1	TRBJ2-6	CANSVGTGVNSGANVLTF	TGCGCCAACAGCGTGGGTACAGGGGTGAACTCTGGGGCCAACGTCCTGACTTTC
-	TRBV2	-	TRBJ2-5	CASNARQVYQETQYF	TGTGCCAGCAATGCCAGACAGGTGTACCAAGAGACCCAGTACTTC
-	TRBV5-1	TRBD1	TRBJ1-4	CASSLGFGTVDEKLFF	TGCGCCAGCAGCTTGGGATTTGGGACAGTAGATGAAAAACTGTTTTTT
-	TRBV24-1	TRBD2	TRBJ2-1	CATSHPPGLAGGIVENEQFF	TGTGCCACCAGCCACCCCCCGGGACTAGCGGGGGGCATCGTCGAAAATGAGCAGTTCTTC
-	TRBV6-5	-	TRBJ1-1	CASSPQGNTEAFF	TGTGCCAGCAGCCCACAGGGGAACACTGAAGCTTTCTTT
-	TRBV12-5	TRBD2	TRBJ2-5	CASAPGGARETQYF	TGTGCTAGTGCCCCGGGGGGGGCTAGGGAGACCCAGTACTTC
-	TRBV7-3	-	TRBJ1-1	CASRGTGRTEAFF	TGTGCCAGCAGGGGGACGGGGAGGACTGAAGCTTTCTTT
few	TRBV5-1	-	TRBJ1-4	CASSLVVLDRDEKLFF	TGCGCCAGCAGCCTTGTGGTATTGGACAGAGATGAAAAACTGTTTTTT
few	TRBV5-5	-	TRBJ1-1	CASSLAYRNTEAFF	TGTGCCAGCAGCTTGGCCTACAGAAACACTGAAGCTTTCTTT
-	TRBV28	-	TRBJ1-1	CASSSSGRTEAFF	TGTGCCAGCAGTTCCTCAGGGAGGACTGAAGCTTTCTTT
-	TRBV7-9	TRBD1	TRBJ1-1	CASSLRQGTEAFF	TGTGCCAGCAGCTTAAGACAGGGGACTGAAGCTTTCTTT
-	TRBV19	-	TRBJ2-3	CASSPRRAPSTDTQYF	TGTGCCAGTAGTCCTCGGAGGGCCCCTAGCACAGATACGCAGTATTTT
-	TRBV10-1	TRBD1	TRBJ2-1	CASSWTGKNEQFF	TGCGCCAGCAGTTGGACAGGGAAAAATGAGCAGTTCTTC
-	TRBV28	-	TRBJ1-1	CASRQTANTEAFF	TGTGCCAGCAGACAGACAGCGAACACTGAAGCTTTCTTT
-	TRBV10-2	TRBD2	TRBJ2-1	CASSRGGGYNEQFF	TGCGCCAGCAGCCGGGGGGGCGGTTACAATGAGCAGTTCTTC
-	TRBV7-2	-	TRBJ1-1	CASSPPGHLNTEAFF	TGTGCCAGCAGCCCACCGGGACATCTGAACACTGAAGCTTTCTTT
-	TRBV3-1/TRBV3-2	TRBD1	TRBJ2-6	CASSRRQGVGGANVLTF	TGTGCCAGCAGTCGGAGGCAGGGGGTTGGTGGGGCCAACGTCCTGACTTTC
-	TRBV2	-	TRBJ1-4	CASSETRAGREKLFF	TGTGCCAGCAGTGAAACGAGGGCAGGGAGGGAAAAACTGTTTTTT
once	TRBV5-1	-	TRBJ2-1	CASSLAVTPELSNEQFF	TGCGCCAGCAGCTTGGCGGTGACACCAGAGCTGAGCAATGAGCAGTTCTTC
-	TRBV3-1/TRBV3-2	-	TRBJ1-1	CASRGEAFF	TGTGCCAGCAGGGGTGAAGCTTTCTTT
-	TRBV19	-	TRBJ1-1	CASSGPLPKTIEAFF	TGTGCCAGTAGTGGCCCTTTACCGAAGACTATTGAAGCTTTCTTT
-	TRBV5-1	-	TRBJ1-1	CASSTKPNTEAFF	TGCGCCAGCAGCACAAAACCCAACACTGAAGCTTTCTTT
many	TRBV13	-	TRBJ1-1	CASSPPTNLNTEAFF	TGTGCCAGCAGCCCACCGACAAATTTGAACACTGAAGCTTTCTTT
-	TRBV3-1/TRBV3-2	TRBD1	TRBJ2-3	CASTRQGSTDTQYF	TGTGCCAGCACCAGACAGGGAAGCACAGATACGCAGTATTTT
-	TRBV10-3	-	TRBJ2-3	CAISDGGSTDTQYF	TGTGCCATCAGTGATGGGGGCAGCACAGATACGCAGTATTTT
-	TRBV6-5	-	TRBJ1-2	CASSRAGYGYTF	TGTGCCAGCAGTCGAGCAGGTTATGGCTACACCTTC
-	TRBV6-1	-	TRBJ2-2	CASSEAQTGELFF	TGTGCCAGCAGTGAAGCCCAAACCGGGGAGCTGTTTTTT
-	TRBV7-2	TRBD1	TRBJ1-1	CASNPGQGRNTEAFF	TGTGCCAGCAACCCTGGACAGGGAAGGAACACTGAAGCTTTCTTT
-	TRBV2	TRBD1	TRBJ2-1	CASSRGTGVNNEQFF	TGTGCCAGCAGCCGAGGGACAGGGGTCAACAATGAGCAGTTCTTC
few	TRBV19	TRBD2	TRBJ2-5	CASSIHWTSGGQYQETQYF	TGTGCCAGTAGTATCCATTGGACTAGCGGGGGCCAGTACCAAGAGACCCAGTACTTC
-	TRBV5-1	TRBD1	TRBJ2-1	CASRPPGQSYNEQFF	TGCGCCAGCAGACCTCCGGGACAGTCCTACAATGAGCAGTTCTTC
-	TRBV10-3	-	TRBJ1-3	CATVQDGNTIYF	TGTGCCACCGTACAGGACGGAAACACCATATATTTT
-	TRBV5-6	-	TRBJ1-5	CASSFGGGGHQPQHF	TGTGCCAGCAGCTTTGGCGGGGGGGGTCATCAGCCCCAGCATTTT
-	TRBV5-1	TRBD1	TRBJ1-2	CASSWGQGIVFDGYTF	TGCGCCAGCAGCTGGGGACAGGGAATAGTCTTTGATGGCTACACCTTC
-	TRBV6-5	TRBD1	TRBJ2-2	CASTGTGYSGELFF	TGTGCCAGTACCGGGACAGGGTATTCCGGGGAGCTGTTTTTT
-	TRBV24-1	TRBD2	TRBJ2-1	CATSDSTSGGYYNEQFF	TGTGCCACCAGTGACTCTACTAGCGGGGGGTACTACAATGAGCAGTTCTTC
-	TRBV6-4	-	TRBJ2-2	CASSDTGTGELFF	TGTGCCAGCAGTGACACGGGCACCGGGGAGCTGTTTTTT
-	TRBV7-9	-	TRBJ1-1	CASSRGAGTTEAFF	TGTGCCAGCAGCAGAGGGGCGGGGACCACTGAAGCTTTCTTT
once	TRBV7-2	-	TRBJ1-3	CASSFWVSGNTIYF	TGTGCCAGCAGCTTTTGGGTCTCTGGAAACACCATATATTTT
-	TRBV10-3	-	TRBJ1-1	CAISEQSYTEAFF	TGTGCCATCAGTGAGCAGAGTTACACTGAAGCTTTCTTT
-	TRBV4-3	-	TRBJ1-2	CASSQYRDAYYGYTF	TGCGCCAGCAGCCAATACAGGGATGCCTACTATGGCTACACCTTC
-	TRBV2	-	TRBJ1-1	CASSEGNGPSGAEAFF	TGTGCCAGCAGTGAGGGGAACGGGCCGAGCGGGGCTGAAGCTTTCTTT